This TCR beta chain comes out of a study of blood T cell repertoires in COVID-19. This clone has a single count. The CDR3 has 15 residues. V trimming: 4 bases; J trimming: 3 bases; junction bases outside the gene matches: 1. CDR1 and CDR2 from the germline V gene are LGHDT and YNNKEL (reference sequence). Sequenced by immunoSEQ multiplex PCR; TCRdb stores in-frame clones only, minus some. The sample lists about 48,000 clones, roughly 90% seen once, with 25% to 35% in the top ten. Sequencing was carried out using peripheral blood. V is TRBV3-1 (or the pseudogene TRBV3-2) and J is TRBJ2-4; 12 nucleotides match TRBD2. The sequence was obtained from an elderly woman with acute or convalescent COVID-19. CDR3 sequence: CASSRLAGDKNIQYF. The DNA of the CDR3 is TGTGCCAGCAGCCGACTAGCGGGGGACAAAAACATTCAGTACTTC.